This T cell receptor beta chain is from a study of OX40 agonist ivuxolimab in advanced cancers. Germline V gene sequence: CDR1 SGHKS, CDR2 YYEKEE (reference sequence). The CDR3 sequence is 11 residues long. Trimming pared 1 base from V and 5 bases from J, leaving 3 bases between. The data were produced by immunoSEQ multiplex PCR, yet TCRdb's version contains in-frame clones alone and is incomplete. Found here are 66,000 or so clones, around 84% of them singletons; the top ten hold 4%. Sample: CD4+ or CD8+ T cells sorted from blood, taken in a trial of the OX40 agonist ivuxolimab. This receptor was obtained from an adult with an advanced solid tumor such as melanoma, head and neck, liver or kidney cancer. The V and J genes are TRBV5-5 and TRBJ1-1; D unresolved. The CDR3 is CASSLRTEAFF. The CDR3 nucleotides read TGTGCCAGCAGCTTGAGGACTGAAGCTTTCTTT.